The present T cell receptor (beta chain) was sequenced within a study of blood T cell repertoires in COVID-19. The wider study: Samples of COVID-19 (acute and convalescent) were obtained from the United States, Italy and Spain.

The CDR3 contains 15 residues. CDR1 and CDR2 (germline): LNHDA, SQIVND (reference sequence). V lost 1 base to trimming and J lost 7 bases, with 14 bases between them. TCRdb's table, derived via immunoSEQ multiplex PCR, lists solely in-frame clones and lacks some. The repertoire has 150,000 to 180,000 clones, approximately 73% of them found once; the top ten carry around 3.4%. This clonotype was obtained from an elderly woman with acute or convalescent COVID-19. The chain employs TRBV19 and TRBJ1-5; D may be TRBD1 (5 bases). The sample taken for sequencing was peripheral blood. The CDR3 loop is CASSIAGELGQPQHF. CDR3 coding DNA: TGTGCCAGTAGTATAGCGGGGGAGTTGGGGCAGCCCCAGCATTTT.